Described below is a single T cell receptor (beta chain) sequence and its context. Its target antigen remains unknown. Nothing much larger sits one base from this clone, and base qualities are not available. A single peripheral blood draw of approximately 0.11 L on average was collected from each donor into heparinised tubes. A BD FACSAria II was used to sort naive, central memory, regulatory and stem cell-like memory CD4+ T cells with a panel that included CD45RO, CCR7, CD25, CD127, CD95 and CD27. Purity was above 95% for every sorted population. PBMCs were separated immediately by Lymphoprep density gradient centrifugation and were stained directly, without being cultured. Samples were stained and sorted in pairs, with one healthy donor and one patient per experiment, so that batch effects were minimized. This entry belongs to a study of beta chain features in type 1 diabetes (dated by TCRdb to 2016 to 2019). About the full investigation: Mean age, gender distribution, total cell number and subset yield were not different between patients and healthy donors. Across all samples, approximately 100 million sorted cells were examined, and cell number per subset correlated strongly with RNA yield. In the study, recently diagnosed type 1 diabetes patients and matched healthy donors were compared on the TCRB repertoires of their sorted circulating CD4+ T cell subsets. Regulatory and stem cell-like memory subsets were isolated from only 8 patients and about 8 healthy donors, whereas naive and central memory subsets came from all 30 or so donors. Overall study outcomes, separate from this receptor: Only small numbers of individuals were included in the HLA sub-analyses, which left unresolved whether HLA type had any influence on TCRB rearrangement. Patients with type 1 diabetes made fewer insertions and deleted more nucleotides at VDJ recombination sites, implying thymic rearrangement abnormalities. Type 1 diabetes patients showed a moderate but significant shortening of TCRB CDR3 length in all four CD4+ subsets. Shorter templates might be favored by PCR, yet because patient and control samples were amplified and corrected together, any such skew would affect both groups equally. Naive, central memory and regulatory TCRB repertoires appeared to be more alike among patients than among healthy donors. Because cDNA rather than genomic DNA was sequenced, highly expressing activated cells could have been over-represented, although no difference in activation and CD3 levels was found between groups.

As encoded in the germline V gene (reference sequence), CDR1 is GTSNPN while CDR2 is SVGIG. A distance of 5 bases separates the germline ends of V and J, which lose 5 bases and 0 bases respectively. Spanning cysteine to phenylalanine, the CDR3 consists of 13 amino acids. The kept DNA is CDR3 alone, 39 bases in frame from the first base. The entire isolated RNA was reverse transcribed using the High Capacity cDNA Reverse Transcription Kit, and thus expressed TCRB transcripts were sequenced. Deep immunoSEQ sequencing was applied to naive, central memory and regulatory T cell samples, giving an average of around 3.4 million total reads per sample. Sorted cells were lysed in RLT buffer and RNA was extracted with DNase-treated RNeasy Micro or Mini kits, depending on cell number. Each cell subset was processed on its own to prevent cross-contamination, while patient and healthy donor samples were processed together. Using the immunoSEQ multiplex PCR, TCRB sequences were amplified from cDNA into 87-bp fragments spanning the CDR3 region. The amplicons were sequenced using the Illumina HiSeq platform. The authors processed their data as follows. PCR bias was computationally corrected using synthetic template baselines, reads within Hamming distance 2 were collapsed, and singletons that could not be merged were discarded. Reads were aligned against IMGT to assign V, D and J genes, CDR3 length and insertions or deletions at six rearrangement sites. Within each subset, clonotype counts were normalized to sorted cell number, after which true diversity and Gini coefficients were computed with the tcR R package. The overlap coefficient, calculated on TCRB nucleotide sequences, was used to quantify repertoire sharing. Out-of-frame TCRB sequences from naive cells were analyzed as a proxy for the pre-selection repertoire. The table was pulled from immuneACCESS by TCRdb, which kept in-frame rearrangements only. Such tables lose some clones; where checked, under half of the loss comes from unresolved V genes, and the rest has no known cause. That table supplies the V and J calls and clone size; D and trimming were determined from the DNA. The sample table holds roughly 150,000 clones, of which roughly 65% were seen once. The ten largest clones take up about 0.081% of the sample.

The rearrangement joined TRBV30 to TRBJ1-6; the D gene is not confidently resolved. The sequenced sample consisted of naive CD4+ T cells from blood. The cell subset or site label of this sample denotes: true naive CD4+ T cells. The origin of this receptor is a man aged 30 to 39 with type 1 diabetes. The DNA is as follows: TGTGCCTGGTCTGGCTCCTATAATTCACCCCTCCACTTT. This codes for CAWSGSYNSPLHF.